This paragraph reports one T cell receptor (beta chain). A duration under 3 months, NOSPECS ≥4, CAS ≥3 and moderate-to-severe activity characterized the donors with ophthalmopathy. The authors isolated PBMCs from around 10 ml of fresh peripheral blood. RNA transcripts were the template, and TCR beta CDR3 regions were amplified from them. HTBI-primed first-round RT-PCR preceded second-round multiplex PCR. From the multiplex PCR reads, TCRdb called clonotypes with MiXCR, one entry per CDR3 protein. The data show 650,000 to 900,000 distinct CDR3 sequences, approximately 40% seen once. CDR1 is LNHDA and CDR2 is SQIVND in the germline V gene (reference sequence). The CDR3 totals 16 residues. J lost 3 bases, V lost 5 bases, and 13 bases had no gene match. This record comes from a study of Graves' ophthalmopathy and Graves' hyperthyroidism.

Sample: peripheral blood. The rearrangement links TRBV19 to TRBJ2-7, with 7 bases fitting TRBD1. The clonotype was recovered from an adult man with Graves' ophthalmopathy. CDR3: CASSFPGTAGNYEQYF. As DNA, the CDR3 is TGTGCCAGTAGTTTCCCCGGGACAGCTGGCAACTACGAGCAGTACTTC.